This TCR beta chain was recovered during a study of blood T cell repertoires in COVID-19. Study summary: Samples came from the United States, Italy and Spain, spanning acute and convalescent COVID-19. The cDNA or gDNA used as material had been derived from T cells, B-cell-depleted T cells, or PBMCs.

Germline assignment: CDR1 MRHNA and CDR2 SNTAGT. V shed 5 bases and J 4 bases; nucleotides not matched to a gene: 6. The CDR3 spans 14 residues. Original handling: Scientists estimated how many nucleated cells there were by amplifying reference gene primers. Sequencing was performed with immunoSEQ multiplex PCR; in TCRdb, only in-frame clones are kept and a portion is missing. V and J calls and clone size follow that table, whereas D and trimming were derived from the DNA. The repertoire holds approximately 30,000 clones, with over 75% as singletons. The J gene is TRBJ2-3, the V gene TRBV6-4, with 7 nucleotides matching TRBD1. The receptor comes from a human donor in a cohort sampled during active COVID-19. The sample consisted of peripheral blood. CDR3 protein: CASSRGGLPDTQYF. In DNA, the CDR3 is TGTGCCAGCAGTAGAGGGGGCCTCCCAGATACGCAGTATTTT.